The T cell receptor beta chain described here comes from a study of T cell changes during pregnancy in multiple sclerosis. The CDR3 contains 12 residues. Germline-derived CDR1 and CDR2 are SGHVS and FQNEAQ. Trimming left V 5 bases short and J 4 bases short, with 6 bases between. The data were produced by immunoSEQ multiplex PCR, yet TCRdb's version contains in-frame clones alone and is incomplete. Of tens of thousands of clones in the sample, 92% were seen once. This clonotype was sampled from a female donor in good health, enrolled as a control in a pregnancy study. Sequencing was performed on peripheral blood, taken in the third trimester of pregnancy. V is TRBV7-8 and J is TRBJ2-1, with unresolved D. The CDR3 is CASSPSYNEQFF. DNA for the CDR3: TGTGCCAGCAGCCCCTCTTACAATGAGCAGTTCTTC.